Sequencing of this T cell receptor beta chain was carried out in a study of technical replicates of blood from a handful of donors (dated by TCRdb to 2016 to 2017). Remarks on this clone: Its antigen is currently not known. There are no base qualities to consult, and no much larger clone falls within one base.

Libraries were constructed by the immunoSEQ multiplex PCR assay. TCRdb re-hosts the immuneACCESS table, in-frame sequences only. Its copies lack some clones; in the studies checked, an unresolved V gene accounts for under half of them, and the cause for the rest is not known. The sample records 75,000 to 85,000 clones, 90% to 97% of which are singletons. The ten largest clonotypes hold roughly 0.36% of the sample. This TCR was sampled from a human donor in good health. Sequencing input: T cells isolated from PBMCs.

The nucleotide sequence is given as TGCACCAGCAGCCAAGATGGAGGTGGGGGAGGTGAGCAGTTCTTC. This encodes CTSSQDGGGGGEQFF. The receptor chain draws on TRBV1 and TRBJ2-1; TRBD2 was called by the table and not checked on the DNA. TRBV1 is a pseudogene segment. The CDR3 measures 15 amino acids from cysteine to phenylalanine. Of all the DNA, just the CDR3 is kept, 45 bases in frame from base 1.